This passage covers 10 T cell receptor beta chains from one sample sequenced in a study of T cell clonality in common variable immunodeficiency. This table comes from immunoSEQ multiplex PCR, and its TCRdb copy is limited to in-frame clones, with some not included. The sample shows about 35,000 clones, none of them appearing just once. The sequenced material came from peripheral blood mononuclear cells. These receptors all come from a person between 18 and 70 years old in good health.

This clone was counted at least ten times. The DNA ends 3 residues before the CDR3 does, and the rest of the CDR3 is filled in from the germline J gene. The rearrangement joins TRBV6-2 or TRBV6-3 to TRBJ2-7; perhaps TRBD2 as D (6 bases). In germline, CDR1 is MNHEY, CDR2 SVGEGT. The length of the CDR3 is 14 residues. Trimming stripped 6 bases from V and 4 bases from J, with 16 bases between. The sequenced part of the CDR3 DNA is TGTGCCAGCAGCCGAGCGGGCCCGCTTTACGAG. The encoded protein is CASSRAGPLYE. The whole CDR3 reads CASSRAGPLYEQYF.

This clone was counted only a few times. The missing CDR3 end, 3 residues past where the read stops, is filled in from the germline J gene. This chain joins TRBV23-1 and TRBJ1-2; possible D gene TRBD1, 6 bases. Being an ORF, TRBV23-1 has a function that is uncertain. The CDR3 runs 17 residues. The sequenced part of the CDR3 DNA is TGCGCCAGCGGCTCCCCTTTCACAGGGTGGTTTCCCTACGAC. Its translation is CASGSPFTGWFPYD. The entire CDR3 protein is CASGSPFTGWFPYDYTF.

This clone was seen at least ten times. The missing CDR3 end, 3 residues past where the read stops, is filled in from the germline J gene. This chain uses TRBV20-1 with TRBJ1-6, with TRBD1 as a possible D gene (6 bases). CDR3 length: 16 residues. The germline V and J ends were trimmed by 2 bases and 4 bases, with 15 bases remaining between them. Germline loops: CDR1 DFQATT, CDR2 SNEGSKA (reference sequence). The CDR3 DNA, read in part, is TGCAGTGCTAGACCCCGCAGGGGAACTTATAATTCACCC. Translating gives CSARPRRGTYNSP. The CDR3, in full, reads CSARPRRGTYNSPLHF.

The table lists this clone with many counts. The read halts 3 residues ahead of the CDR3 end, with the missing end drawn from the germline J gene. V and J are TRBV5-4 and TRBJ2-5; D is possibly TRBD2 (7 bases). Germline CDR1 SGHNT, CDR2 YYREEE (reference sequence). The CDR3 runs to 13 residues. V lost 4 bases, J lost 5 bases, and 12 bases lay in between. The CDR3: CASSAAGAETQYF. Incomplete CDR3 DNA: TGTGCCAGCAGCGCCGCGGGGGCGGAGACC.

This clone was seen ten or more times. The sequenced CDR3 bases are TGTGCCAGCAGTTACACGGTCAATGAG. It specifies CASSYTVNE. The entire CDR3 protein is CASSYTVNEQFF. V and J are TRBV6-2 or TRBV6-3 and TRBJ2-1; D unresolved. From the germline J gene comes the end of the CDR3, since the read stops 3 residues before it. The CDR3 extends over 12 amino acids. With 2 bases removed from V and 6 bases from J, the gap between germline ends came to 5 bases. Germline CDR1 MNHEY, CDR2 SVGEGT.

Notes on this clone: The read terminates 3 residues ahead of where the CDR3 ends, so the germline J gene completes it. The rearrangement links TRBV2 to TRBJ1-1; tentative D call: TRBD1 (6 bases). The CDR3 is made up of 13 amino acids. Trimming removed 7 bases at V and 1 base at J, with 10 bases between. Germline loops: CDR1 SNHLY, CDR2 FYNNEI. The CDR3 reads CASNRESNTEAFF. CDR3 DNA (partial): TGTGCCAGCAACAGGGAGTCGAACACTGAA.

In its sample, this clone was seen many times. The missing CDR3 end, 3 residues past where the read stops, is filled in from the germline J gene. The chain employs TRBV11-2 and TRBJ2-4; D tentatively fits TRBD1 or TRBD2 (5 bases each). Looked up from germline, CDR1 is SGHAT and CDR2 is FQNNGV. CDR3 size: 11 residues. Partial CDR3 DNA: TGTGCCAGCAGCTTAGGAGGGGAT. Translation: CASSLGGD. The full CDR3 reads CASSLGGDQYF.

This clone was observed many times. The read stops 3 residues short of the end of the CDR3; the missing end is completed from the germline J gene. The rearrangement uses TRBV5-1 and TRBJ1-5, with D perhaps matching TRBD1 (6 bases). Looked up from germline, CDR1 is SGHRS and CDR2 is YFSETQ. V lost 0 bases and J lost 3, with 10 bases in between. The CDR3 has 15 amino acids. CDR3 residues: CASSLDGQLNQPQHF. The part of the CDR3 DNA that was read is TGCGCCAGCAGCTTGGATGGACAGCTCAATCAGCCC.

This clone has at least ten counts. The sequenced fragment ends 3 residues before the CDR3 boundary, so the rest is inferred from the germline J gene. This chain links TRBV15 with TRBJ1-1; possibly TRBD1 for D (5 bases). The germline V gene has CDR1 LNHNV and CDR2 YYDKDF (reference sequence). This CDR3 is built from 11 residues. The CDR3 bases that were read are TGTGCCACCGGATCGGGGGTCTTG. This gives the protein CATGSGVL. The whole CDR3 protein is CATGSGVLAFF.

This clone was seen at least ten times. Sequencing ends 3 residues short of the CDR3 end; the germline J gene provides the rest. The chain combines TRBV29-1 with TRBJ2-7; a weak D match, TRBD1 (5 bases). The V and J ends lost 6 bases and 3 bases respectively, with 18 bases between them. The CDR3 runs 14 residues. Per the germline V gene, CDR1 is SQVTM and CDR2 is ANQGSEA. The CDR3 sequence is CSVQLQGSIYEQYF. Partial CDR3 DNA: TGCAGCGTCCAACTTCAGGGTTCTATCTACGAG.